This TCR beta chain was identified during a study of blood T cell repertoires in COVID-19. Overall study: COVID-19 samples collected from the United States, Italy and Spain covered acute and convalescent phases. T cells, B-cell-depleted T cells, or PBMCs provided the cDNA or gDNA that served as material.

Per the study methods: Amplification from reference gene primers served as the basis for estimated nucleated cell counts. Some clones are missing from TCRdb's copy, which holds only in-frame ones; the method was immunoSEQ multiplex PCR. V, J and clone size were drawn from that table, and D and trimming were deduced from the DNA. The top ten hold 1.4% of the sample, which has 410,000 or so clones, 70% to 90% seen once. Source material: peripheral blood. This TCR derives from a woman aged 25 to 45 with active or convalescent COVID-19.

This CDR3 reads CASSRRQGYTGELFF. DNA of the CDR3: TGTGCCAGCAGCCGAAGACAGGGGTACACCGGGGAGCTGTTTTTT. J is TRBJ2-2 and V is TRBV14; 8 bases map to TRBD1. Trimming at V came to 4 bases and at J to 3 bases, leaving 4 bases not matched to a gene. Germline CDR1 SGHDN, CDR2 FVKESK. The CDR3 sequence is 15 residues long.